This entry is about one T cell receptor (beta chain). The antigen is not known. With the read ending 3 residues before the CDR3 end, the germline J gene is used to fill in that end. Profiled with immunoSEQ multiplex PCR; TCRdb holds only in-frame clones, not every one. Here the sample table reports approximately 30,000 clones. This specimen comes from a study of Tregs in tolerant kidney transplant recipients. The study's findings and limits: The small number of patients limits these findings pending further validation. Donor-specific Treg expansion exceeded global Treg expansion in tolerant patients, suggesting antigen drive. No direct test of biological reproducibility was done here.

Germline V lookup: CDR1 SGHRS, CDR2 YFSETQ. CDR3 length: 15 amino acids. J lost 6 bases, V lost 4 bases, and 5 bases had no gene match. The source was CD8+ T cells from blood, collected before the transplant. V and J are TRBV5-1 and TRBJ2-1; TRBD2 matches at 12 bases. The sequence came from a human donor who received a combined kidney and bone marrow transplant. The sequenced CDR3 bases are TGCGCCAGCAGCACAACTAGCGGGAGGCTCAATGAG. Translated, it gives CASSTTSGRLNE. The CDR3 reads in full as CASSTTSGRLNEQFF.